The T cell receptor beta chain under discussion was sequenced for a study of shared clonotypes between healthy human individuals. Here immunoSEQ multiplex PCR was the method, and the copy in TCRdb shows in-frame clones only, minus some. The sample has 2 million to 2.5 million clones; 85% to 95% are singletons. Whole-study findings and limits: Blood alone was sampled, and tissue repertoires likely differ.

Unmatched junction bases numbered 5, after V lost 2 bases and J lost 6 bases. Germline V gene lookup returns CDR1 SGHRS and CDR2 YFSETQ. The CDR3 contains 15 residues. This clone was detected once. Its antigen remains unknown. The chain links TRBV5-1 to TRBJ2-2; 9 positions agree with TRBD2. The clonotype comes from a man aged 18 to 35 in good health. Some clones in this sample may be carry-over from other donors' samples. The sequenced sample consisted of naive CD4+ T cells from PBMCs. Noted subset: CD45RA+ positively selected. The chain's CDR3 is CASSLGGRAAGELFF. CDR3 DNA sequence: TGCGCCAGCAGCTTAGGCGGGAGGGCCGCCGGGGAGCTGTTTTTT.